Listed here are 26 T cell receptor beta chains from one sample, sequenced in a study of OX40 agonist ivuxolimab in advanced cancers. Measured with immunoSEQ multiplex PCR; TCRdb has only the in-frame clones, and not every one. The sample contains about 84,000 clones, 90% to 95% of which appear only once. The material was CD4+ or CD8+ T cells sorted from blood, obtained in a trial of the OX40 agonist ivuxolimab. The receptor set was obtained from an adult with an advanced solid tumor such as melanoma, head and neck, liver or kidney cancer.

The rearrangement links TRBV28 to TRBJ2-7, with TRBD2 matching 8 bases. This CDR3 is built from 16 residues. The ends lost 3 bases at V and 3 bases at J; junction bases unmatched: 10. The germline V gene encodes CDR1 MDHEN and CDR2 SYDVKM. The CDR3 DNA sequence: TGTGCCAGCAGTTTCCCCCTACGGCGGGGGGACTACGAGCAGTACTTC. Amino acid sequence: CASSFPLRRGDYEQYF.

This chain uses TRBV28 with TRBJ2-1, with D possibly being TRBD1 or TRBD2 (5 bases each). The CDR3 covers 15 residues. The germline CDR1 and CDR2 sequences are MDHEN and SYDVKM. Trimming removed 6 bases from V and 0 bases from J, with 12 bases in between. CDR3 DNA sequence: TGTGCCAGCAGCCTGGGACGGGTCTCCTACAATGAGCAGTTCTTC. Protein: CASSLGRVSYNEQFF.

The V call is TRBV7-9, the J call TRBJ2-7; TRBD1 agrees at 7 bases. V was clipped by 5 bases and J by 5 bases; unmatched bases: 3. Looked up from germline, CDR1 is SEHNR and CDR2 is FQNEAQ (reference sequence). The CDR3 covers 12 residues. The CDR3 protein is CASSPTGDEQYF. The CDR3 region has the DNA TGTGCCAGCAGCCCCACAGGGGACGAGCAGTACTTC.

The chain carries TRBV5-4 and TRBJ2-2; 10 bases agree with TRBD2. With 9 bases clipped from V and 6 bases from J, the junction kept 11 bases outside the gene matches. The CDR3 has 15 amino acids. CDR1 is SGHNT, CDR2 YYREEE, per germline (reference sequence). The CDR3 DNA reads TGTGCCACTAAGCCGGGACTAGCGTTTTCCGGGGAGCTGTTTTTT. Protein: CATKPGLAFSGELFF.

The genes are TRBV13 and TRBJ2-2; 8 bases are shared with TRBD2. This CDR3 is 15 amino acids long. Trimming removed 4 bases from V and 7 bases from J; junction bases left unmatched: 8. The V gene's germline CDR1 is PRHDT and CDR2 FYEKMQ (reference sequence). CDR3 coding DNA: TGTGCCAGCAGCTCCTGGACTAGCTCGGTCGGGGAGCTGTTTTTT. Translated, it gives CASSSWTSSVGELFF.

V usage is TRBV28 and J usage is TRBJ2-1; D gene unclear. V was shortened by 6 bases and J by 5 bases, with 11 bases between the two germline ends. CDR1 is MDHEN, CDR2 SYDVKM, per germline. The CDR3 spans 13 residues. The CDR3 DNA sequence: TGTGCCAGCAGACCCCTAGGAAACAATGAGCAGTTCTTC. Its translation: CASRPLGNNEQFF.

V usage is TRBV4-3 and J usage is TRBJ2-2, with D possibly being TRBD2 (5 bases). CDR3 length equals 15 residues. The V end was cut by 4 bases, the J end by 0 bases, with 9 bases between. The V gene's germline CDR1 is LGHNA and CDR2 YSLEER. The CDR3 DNA follows: TGCGCCAGCAGCCGGGAGTTATCGAACACCGGGGAGCTGTTTTTT. It codes for CASSRELSNTGELFF.

The chain employs TRBV7-9 and TRBJ2-3; a weak D match, TRBD2 (6 bases). CDR3 size: 15 residues. Germline CDR1 is SEHNR and CDR2 is FQNEAQ (reference sequence). V gave up 2 bases and J gave up 4 bases, with 13 bases separating them. In nucleotides, the CDR3 is TGTGCCAGCAGCTTACGGGAGAAAAGCGCAGATACGCAGTATTTT. Its protein is CASSLREKSADTQYF. The full variable domain, completed using reference TRBV7-9 and TRBJ2-3, is DTGVSQNPRHKITKRGQNVTFRCDPISEHNRLYWYRQTLGQGPEFLTYFQNEAQLEKSRLLSDRFSAERPKGSFSTLEIQRTEQGDSAMYLCASSLREKSADTQYFGPGTRLTVL.

This clone was seen only once. This chain joins TRBV9 and TRBJ1-1; D is uncertain. The CDR3 has 14 amino acids. Trimming cost V 2 bases and J 0 bases, with 8 bases left between them. CDR1 is SGDLS, CDR2 YYNGEE, per germline. The CDR3 here is CASSVTVLNTEAFF. As DNA, the CDR3 is TGTGCCAGCAGCGTCACAGTGTTGAACACTGAAGCTTTCTTT.

The V and J genes are TRBV19 and TRBJ1-2; perhaps TRBD1 as D (6 bases). CDR3 length equals 14 residues. The V and J ends lost 7 bases and 2 bases respectively, with 14 bases between them. Looked up from germline, CDR1 is LNHDA and CDR2 is SQIVND (reference sequence). The CDR3 region has the DNA TGTGCCAGTACCGATGCAGGGGTAAACTATGGCTACACCTTC. Residues: CASTDAGVNYGYTF.

The chain combines TRBV6-1 with TRBJ2-1; D tentatively reads TRBD1 or TRBD2 (5 bases each). V gave up 4 bases and J gave up 6 bases, with 22 bases separating them. The CDR3 runs to 17 residues. Germline lookup yields CDR1 MNHNS and CDR2 SASEGT. The CDR3 sequence is CASSGLVQGPKVNEQFF. The CDR3, as DNA: TGTGCCAGCAGTGGCCTGGTCCAGGGACCGAAGGTCAATGAGCAGTTCTTC.

The rearrangement joins TRBV9 to TRBJ2-7, with 13 bases identical to TRBD2. The CDR3 is 19 amino acids. The V segment lost 4 bases and the J segment 5 bases; nucleotides outside the gene matches: 18. Germline V CDR1 and CDR2: SGDLS, YYNGEE. The DNA for the CDR3 is TGTGCCAGCAGCCATAGCCCCCAAATGACTAGCGGGAGGCATGACGAGCAGTACTTC. The encoded protein is CASSHSPQMTSGRHDEQYF.

The CDR3 region has the DNA TGTGCCAGCAGCTCCCGGAGGGAGGAAGAGACCCAGTACTTC. Its protein is CASSSRREEETQYF. The chain is built from TRBV7-9 and TRBJ2-5; TRBD2 might be the D (6 bases). CDR1 and CDR2 (germline): SEHNR, FQNEAQ (reference sequence). The CDR3 has 14 amino acids. Trimming pared 4 bases from V and 3 bases from J, leaving 12 bases between.

The chain employs TRBV6-6 and TRBJ2-7; D tentatively reads TRBD1 or TRBD2 (5 bases each). Germline V gives CDR1 MNHNY, CDR2 SVGAGI (reference sequence). V was clipped by 6 bases and J by 5 bases, with 17 bases between them. This CDR3 has 14 amino acids. This CDR3 reads CASSPGAQNNEQYF. CDR3 sequence (DNA): TGTGCCAGCAGCCCCGGGGCGCAAAACAACGAGCAGTACTTC.

The rearrangement joins TRBV11-2 to TRBJ1-2; D unresolved. This CDR3 is 15 amino acids long. In germline, CDR1 is SGHAT, CDR2 FQNNGV. Trimming stripped 3 bases from V and 5 bases from J, with 16 bases between. The CDR3 coding sequence is TGTGCCAGCAGCTTGGAAGCTTACAGCCAATATGGCTACACCTTC. It is translated as CASSLEAYSQYGYTF.

The genes are TRBV4-2 and TRBJ2-7; TRBD2 aligns across 10 bases. Per germline, CDR1 LGHNA and CDR2 YNFKEQ. The CDR3 has 16 amino acids. After removal of 3 bases from V and 4 bases from J, the junction contained 9 bases not matched to a gene. The CDR3 spells CASSQETGLARYEQYF. The CDR3, as DNA: TGTGCCAGCAGCCAGGAGACGGGACTAGCGAGATACGAGCAGTACTTC.

In this sample, this clone turned up once. The CDR3 region is CASSPSASHGYTF. In DNA form, the CDR3 reads TGTGCCAGCAGCCCCTCCGCAAGCCATGGCTACACCTTC. This sequence joins TRBV9 and TRBJ1-2; D remains ambiguous. Per germline, CDR1 SGDLS and CDR2 YYNGEE. V lost 4 bases, J lost 6 bases, and 13 bases lay in between. CDR3 length equals 13 residues.

The rearrangement uses TRBV7-9 and TRBJ2-5, with 10 bases lining up with TRBD2. Germline V lookup: CDR1 SEHNR, CDR2 FQNEAQ (reference sequence). Trimming at V came to 3 bases and at J to 0 bases, leaving 7 bases not matched to a gene. This CDR3 contains 17 residues. CDR3 DNA: TGTGCCAGCAGCTTCCGGACTAGCGGAGGGTACCAAGAGACCCAGTACTTC. Translating it yields CASSFRTSGGYQETQYF.

The V and J genes are TRBV11-2 and TRBJ2-7, with 7 bases matching TRBD2. The CDR3 extends over 15 amino acids. V lost 0 bases to trimming and J lost 6 bases; unmatched junction nucleotides: 8. In germline, CDR1 is SGHAT, CDR2 FQNNGV. The CDR3 is CASSLELSGPFEQYF. As DNA, the CDR3 is TGTGCCAGCAGCTTAGAGCTTAGCGGGCCCTTCGAGCAGTACTTC.

J is TRBJ2-1 and V is TRBV7-9; D gene uncertain. The CDR3 loop spans 13 amino acids. V lost 1 base and J 9 bases, leaving 10 bases between the germline ends. CDR1 is SEHNR, CDR2 FQNEAQ, per germline (reference sequence). CDR3 sequence: CASSLDEFLEQFF. CDR3 nucleotides: TGTGCCAGCAGCTTAGACGAGTTTCTTGAGCAGTTCTTC.

The CDR3 protein is CASSLVLAGAGEQYF. The CDR3, as DNA: TGTGCCAGCAGTTTAGTGCTAGCGGGAGCGGGGGAGCAGTACTTC. J is TRBJ2-7 and V is TRBV27; TRBD2 matches at 10 bases. CDR3 length: 15 amino acids. From germline, CDR1 is MNHEY and CDR2 SMNVEV (reference sequence). Losses at the gene ends were 2 bases for V and 7 bases for J; bases not matched to a gene: 8.

In this sample, this clone turned up a few times. CDR3 protein: CASGLGGGDVAFF. As DNA, the CDR3 is TGTGCTAGTGGTTTGGGCGGGGGCGATGTAGCTTTCTTT. The chain joins TRBV12-5 to TRBJ1-1, with a possible D match to TRBD1 (6 bases). The CDR3 runs to 13 residues. The V gene's germline CDR1 is LGHNT and CDR2 FRNRAP. The germline V and J ends were trimmed by 1 base and 10 bases, with 13 bases remaining between them.

This rearrangement joins TRBV7-9 to TRBJ2-7; D may match TRBD1 or TRBD2 (6 bases each). Deletions cut 2 bases from V and 6 bases from J, with 11 bases between. The CDR3 has 13 residues. Germline assignment: CDR1 SEHNR and CDR2 FQNEAQ (reference sequence). CDR3 sequence reads: CASSLSRGGEQYF. CDR3 bases: TGTGCCAGCAGCTTAAGCAGGGGAGGCGAGCAGTACTTC.

This chain joins TRBV15 and TRBJ2-7; 7 bases line up with TRBD1. The length of the CDR3 is 15 residues. Trimming removed 3 bases from V and 3 bases from J; junction bases left unmatched: 8. Looked up from germline, CDR1 is LNHNV and CDR2 is YYDKDF (reference sequence). The CDR3 loop reads CATSSPGTEDYEQYF. CDR3 bases: TGTGCCACCAGCAGTCCCGGGACAGAAGACTACGAGCAGTACTTC.

The chain links TRBV19 to TRBJ1-3; D not certain. CDR1 and CDR2 from the germline V gene are LNHDA and SQIVND (reference sequence). V lost 3 bases, J lost 3 bases, and 12 bases lay in between. This CDR3 region has 15 residues. The CDR3 region has the DNA TGTGCCAGTAGTATTGTCCGGACGAGTGGAAACACCATATATTTT. Amino acids: CASSIVRTSGNTIYF.

The rearrangement links TRBV9 to TRBJ2-2; 9 bases fit TRBD1. Trimming at V came to 5 bases and at J to 6 bases, leaving 5 bases not matched to a gene. Germline assignment: CDR1 SGDLS and CDR2 YYNGEE. The CDR3 has 14 residues. CDR3 sequence: CASSPGTGPGELFF. CDR3 nucleotides: TGTGCCAGCAGTCCCGGGACAGGGCCCGGGGAGCTGTTTTTT.